A selection of T cell receptor beta chains follows, all from one sample in a study of OX40 agonist ivuxolimab in advanced cancers. The method was immunoSEQ multiplex PCR; TCRdb's version includes in-frame clones alone and lacks a portion of them. The table shows 80,000 to 100,000 clones, with 90% to 95% occurring only once. The sample in question was CD4+ or CD8+ T cells sorted from blood, obtained in a trial of the OX40 agonist ivuxolimab. The source of these receptors is an adult with an advanced solid tumor such as melanoma, head and neck, liver or kidney cancer. The CDR3 runs from the conserved cysteine through the conserved F or W. Clone size is not always given. Where it is, it says once, few, many or a class for expanded clones.

j_call v_call clone_size cdr3_aa
TRBJ1-2 TRBV5-4 NA CASSITPANYGYTF
TRBJ2-1 TRBV6-1 NA CASSDIAGTASYNEQFF
TRBJ2-7 TRBV19 NA CASSTMTGQVSYEQYF
TRBJ1-2 TRBV20-1 NA CSARDRMRYTF
TRBJ1-2 TRBV27 NA CASSGTGFFGYTF
TRBJ1-2 TRBV5-1 NA CASAPRVEQGIDGYTF
TRBJ1-1 TRBV7-9 NA CASSLVFAGNTEAFF
TRBJ2-5 TRBV4-2 NA CASSQVWGPGLGGDRLETQYF
TRBJ1-5 TRBV6-5 NA CASSYNQPQHF
TRBJ2-1 TRBV23-1 once CASQRAFVVADPRGYNEQFF
TRBJ2-1 TRBV4-1 NA CASSQDRGQGYNEQFF
TRBJ1-2 TRBV6-6 NA CASSYPDRGDYGYTF
TRBJ2-5 TRBV15 NA CATSRRDRGLETQYF
TRBJ2-1 TRBV4-1 once CASSETSGRAGYNEQFF
TRBJ2-1 TRBV10-1 NA CASSETGLGSNEQFF
TRBJ2-7 TRBV7-2 NA CASSLRGIASYEQYF
TRBJ2-2 TRBV6-6 once CASKIRWQDGTGELFF
TRBJ1-1 TRBV7-6 NA CASSLFPRQGAGTEAFF
TRBJ1-4 TRBV19 NA CASSIVERDEKLFF
TRBJ1-2 TRBV6-6 NA CASSPGYGYTF
TRBJ2-1 TRBV30 NA CAWSKLSEQFF
TRBJ2-2 TRBV15 few CATSRPRTGELFF
TRBJ1-1 TRBV10-3 NA CAIRNRGTEAFF